This TCR beta chain derives from a study of blood T cell repertoires in COVID-19. The wider study: Sources were T cells, B-cell-depleted T cells, or PBMCs; the material itself was cDNA or gDNA.

As handled by the study authors: Estimated nucleated cell counts came from reference gene primer amplification. Assay used: immunoSEQ multiplex PCR; TCRdb lists only in-frame clones, some missing. The DNA was the basis for D and trimming; V, J and clone size are from that table. The sample contains about 250,000 clones, about 90% of which appear only once. CDR3 length: 17 amino acids. Unmatched junction bases numbered 12, after V lost 5 bases and J lost 3 bases. The V gene's germline CDR1 is LNHDA and CDR2 SQIVND (reference sequence). The chain joins TRBV19 to TRBJ1-1; 10 positions match TRBD1. The sequencing sample was made of peripheral blood. This TCR was sampled from a young man with COVID-19, enrolled during active disease. CDR3 residues: CASSPLGTGDRDTEAFF. DNA of the CDR3: TGTGCCAGTAGTCCGCTTGGGACAGGGGACAGGGACACTGAAGCTTTCTTT.